The clone carrying this TCR beta chain was recorded at least ten times. What it recognizes is unknown. V was pared by 5 bases and J by 7 bases, with 11 bases between. From germline, CDR1 is KGHDR and CDR2 SFDVKD. This CDR3 has 13 residues. This sample is drawn from a study of CD8 T cells in ankylosing spondylitis. Whole-study results and caveats: Clones that were linked to disease were CD8+ and were relatively rare in peripheral blood. Ankylosing spondylitis blood seemed to carry a telltale TCR beta motif made of several highly homologous variants.

MiXCR was run by TCRdb on the 5' RACE reads, yielding one entry per CDR3 protein. The sample has tens of thousands of distinct CDR3 sequences; 6.2% are singletons. The chain joins TRBV24-1 to TRBJ2-1; D not resolved. The material sequenced was synovial fluid, either unsorted or a sorted T cell fraction (not recorded which). The sequence was collected from a male donor with ankylosing spondylitis. CDR3 sequence: CATSGRNLNEQFF. Here the CDR3 DNA reads TGTGCCACCAGTGGGCGAAATTTAAATGAGCAGTTCTTC.